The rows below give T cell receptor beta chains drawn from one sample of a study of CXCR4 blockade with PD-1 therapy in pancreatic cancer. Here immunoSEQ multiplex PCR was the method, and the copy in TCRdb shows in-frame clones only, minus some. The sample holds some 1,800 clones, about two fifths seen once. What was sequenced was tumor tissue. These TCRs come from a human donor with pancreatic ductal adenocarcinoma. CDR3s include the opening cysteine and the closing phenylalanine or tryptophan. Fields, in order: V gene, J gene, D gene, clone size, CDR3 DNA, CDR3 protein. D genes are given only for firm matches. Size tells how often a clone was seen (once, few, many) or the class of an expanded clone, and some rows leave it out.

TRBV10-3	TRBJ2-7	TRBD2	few	TGTGCCATCAGTGAGGGGACTAGCGGGAGTAGTGAGCAGTACTTC	CAISEGTSGSSEQYF
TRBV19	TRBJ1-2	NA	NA	TGTGCCAGTCTTGACCGTAACTATGGCTACACCTTC	CASLDRNYGYTF
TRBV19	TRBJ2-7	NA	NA	TGTGCCAGTAGTTCAACAGGGTCTTACGGGCAGTACTTC	CASSSTGSYGQYF
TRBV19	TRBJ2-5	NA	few	TGTGCCAGTACCCAAACCCAGGCCAGGGGAGAGACCCAGTACTTC	CASTQTQARGETQYF
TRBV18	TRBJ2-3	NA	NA	TGTGCCAGCTCACCCCTACAGGTCCGCACAGATACGCAGTATTTT	CASSPLQVRTDTQYF
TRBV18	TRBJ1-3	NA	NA	TGTGCCAGCTCACCCTCGGGACACCTCTCTGGAAACACCATATATTTT	CASSPSGHLSGNTIYF
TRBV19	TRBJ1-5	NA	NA	TGTGCCAGTTCTTTAGGAGGGGTTGGCGGACAGCCCCAGCATTTT	CASSLGGVGGQPQHF
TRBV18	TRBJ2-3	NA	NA	TGTGCCAGCTCACCACGAGCCCGGGGGCCGAGGCTGGCAGATACGCAGTATTTT	CASSPRARGPRLADTQYF
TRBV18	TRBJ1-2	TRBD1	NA	TGTGCCAGCTTAGGACCGGACAGGGACTATGGCTACACCTTC	CASLGPDRDYGYTF
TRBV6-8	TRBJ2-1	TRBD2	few	TGTGCCAGCAGTTACTCGTGGAACGCTCTTAGCGGGAGATCCTACAATGAGCAGTTCTTC	CASSYSWNALSGRSYNEQFF
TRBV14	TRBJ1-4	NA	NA	TGTGCCAGCAGCCCTGGGGCAGGGGTTGAAAAACTGTTTTTT	CASSPGAGVEKLFF
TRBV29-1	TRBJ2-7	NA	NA	TGCAGCGTGGGGGCTCCCAGCTCCTACGAGCAGTACTTC	CSVGAPSSYEQYF
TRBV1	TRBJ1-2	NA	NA	TGCGCCAGCAGCCAAGATCTTGGGGGTAACTATGGCTACACCTTC	CASSQDLGGNYGYTF
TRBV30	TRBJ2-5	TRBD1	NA	TGTGCCTGGGACAGGGGGCTGGGAGAGACCCAGTACTTC	CAWDRGLGETQYF
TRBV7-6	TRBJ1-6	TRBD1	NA	TGTGCCAGCAGCCAAGAGGGGACAGGAAATAATTCACCCCTCCACTTT	CASSQEGTGNNSPLHF
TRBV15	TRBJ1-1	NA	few	TGTGCCACCAGCAAATGGGGGGGGAACACTGAAGCTTTCTTT	CATSKWGGNTEAFF
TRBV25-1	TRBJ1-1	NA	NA	TGTGCCAGCAGTGAATTCCAACAACTTAGCACTGAAGCTTTCTTT	CASSEFQQLSTEAFF
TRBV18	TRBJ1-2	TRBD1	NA	TGTGCCAGCTCACGCCAGGGGGGCCAAGGCTACACCTTC	CASSRQGGQGYTF
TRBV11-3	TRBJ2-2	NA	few	TGTGCCAGCAGCTTAGGTGGTAGCTCCGGGGAGCTGTTTTTT	CASSLGGSSGELFF
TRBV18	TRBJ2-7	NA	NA	TGTGCCAGCTCACGAGAGGGGTCCTCCTACGAGCAGTACTTC	CASSREGSSYEQYF
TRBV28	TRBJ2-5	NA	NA	TGTGCCAGCAGTTTGGTTGGTCAAGAGACCCAGTACTTC	CASSLVGQETQYF
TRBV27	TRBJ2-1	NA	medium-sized	TGTGCCAGCAGTTTGGGACCAACCTACAATGAGCAGTTCTTC	CASSLGPTYNEQFF
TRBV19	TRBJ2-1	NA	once	TGTGCCAGTAGTATAGGACAGTTTTGGGGCAATGAGCAGTTCTTC	CASSIGQFWGNEQFF
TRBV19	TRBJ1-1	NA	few	TGTGCCAGTAGTATATTTGAGGGGACTGAAGCTTTCTTT	CASSIFEGTEAFF
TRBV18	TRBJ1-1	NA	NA	TGTGCCAGCTCACCATCCCAGACAAGGCTGAACACTGAAGCTTTCTTT	CASSPSQTRLNTEAFF
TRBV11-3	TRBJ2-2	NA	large	TGTGCCAGCAGCTTATTCCCGGGAACTCGCGAGTTGAACACCGGGGAGCTGTTTTTT	CASSLFPGTRELNTGELFF
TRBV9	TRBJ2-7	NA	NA	TGTGCCAGCACCCCTACGAGGACATCCTACGAGCAGTACTTC	CASTPTRTSYEQYF
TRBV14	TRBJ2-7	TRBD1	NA	TGTGCCAGCAGCCCCGTCCGGGACAGCGAAACCTACGAGCAGTACTTC	CASSPVRDSETYEQYF
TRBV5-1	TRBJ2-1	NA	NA	TGCGCCAGCAGCTCACAATCTAGCTACGATGAGCAGTTCTTC	CASSSQSSYDEQFF
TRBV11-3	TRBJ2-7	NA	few	TGTGCCAGCAGCCCACGAGGGGGAACTGAGAGGGGCGAGCAGTACTTC	CASSPRGGTERGEQYF
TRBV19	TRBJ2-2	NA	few	TGTGCCAGTAGTATGGAACCGCAGGGGAACACCGGGGAGCTGTTTTTT	CASSMEPQGNTGELFF
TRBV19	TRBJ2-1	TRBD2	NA	TGTGCCAGTAGTGGGCTAGCGGGAGTTAGTCGAAATGAGCAGTTCTTC	CASSGLAGVSRNEQFF
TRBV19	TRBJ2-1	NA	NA	TGTGCCAGTACTGAGGGGAGCTCCTACAATGAGCAGTTCTTC	CASTEGSSYNEQFF
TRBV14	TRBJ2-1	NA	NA	TGTGCCAGCAGCCAAGGGACAGTCTTTTACAATGAGCAGTTCTTC	CASSQGTVFYNEQFF
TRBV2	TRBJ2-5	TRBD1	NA	TGTGCCAGCAGTGAGATGGGACAGGGAGGAGAGACCCAGTACTTC	CASSEMGQGGETQYF
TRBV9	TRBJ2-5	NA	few	TGTGCCAGCAGCGTAAGTCCCAGGCTACAAGAGACCCAGTACTTC	CASSVSPRLQETQYF
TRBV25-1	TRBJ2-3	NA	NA	TGTGCCAGCAGTGTTGGACTATCCGTAGTCACAGATACGCAGTATTTT	CASSVGLSVVTDTQYF
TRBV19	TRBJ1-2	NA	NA	TGTGCCAGTAGTATTGAGGGAAGCTATGGCTACACCTTC	CASSIEGSYGYTF
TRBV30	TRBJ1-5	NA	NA	TGTGCCTGGAACCCGGGCCAAAATCAGCCCCAGCATTTT	CAWNPGQNQPQHF
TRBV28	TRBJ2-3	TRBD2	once	TGTGCCTCCCGGCGGGGGGGCACAGATACGCAGTATTTT	CASRRGGTDTQYF
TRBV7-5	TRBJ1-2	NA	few	TGTGCCAGCAGCTTAGGGGTAGCGGGGTCTTATGGCTACACCTTC	CASSLGVAGSYGYTF
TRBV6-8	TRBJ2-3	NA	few	TGTGCCAGCAGTGACGGTAAAGGGATTGGTGCAGATACGCAGTATTTT	CASSDGKGIGADTQYF
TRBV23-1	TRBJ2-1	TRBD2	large	TGCGCCAGCAGCCGGGGACTAGCGGGGGAGCAGTTCTTC	CASSRGLAGEQFF
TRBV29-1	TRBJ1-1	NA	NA	TGCAGCGTTGAAGATGGGTGGTTCGGGAACACTGAAGCTTTCTTT	CSVEDGWFGNTEAFF
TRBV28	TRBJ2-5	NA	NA	TGTGCCAGCAGTTTCAGGGGAAGGGAGACCCAGTACTTC	CASSFRGRETQYF
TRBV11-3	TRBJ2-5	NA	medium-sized	TGTGCCAGCAGCTCGGGCGGGACAGTCTTCAGGGAGACCCAGTACTTC	CASSSGGTVFRETQYF
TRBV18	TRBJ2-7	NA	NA	TGTGCCAGCTCACCAAGCCAGGTTTACTACGAGCAGTACTTC	CASSPSQVYYEQYF
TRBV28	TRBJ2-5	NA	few	TGTGCCAGCAGATATCTCCAAGAGACCCAGTACTTC	CASRYLQETQYF
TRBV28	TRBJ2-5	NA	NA	TGTGCCAGCAACCTGCGACAAGGGCTCCCAAGGGAGACCCAGTACTTC	CASNLRQGLPRETQYF
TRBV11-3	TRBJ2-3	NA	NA	TGTGCCAGCAGCCTCGGGGGACTGATCCGCGTAGATACGCAGTATTTT	CASSLGGLIRVDTQYF
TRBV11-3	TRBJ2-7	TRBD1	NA	TGTGCCAGCAGCTTGCGACAGGGGAAGGACGAGCAGTACTTC	CASSLRQGKDEQYF
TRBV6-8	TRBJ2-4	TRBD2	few	TGTGCCAGCAGTGATGGAGGACTAGCACTAGCCCCATTAGCCAAAAACATTCAGTACTTC	CASSDGGLALAPLAKNIQYF